These 26 T cell receptor beta chains were all obtained from the same sample, sequenced in a study of Ad26.COV2.S vaccination and SARS-CoV-2 variants. Sample treatment: 19 received Ad26.COV2.S at low or high dose, single or two shots; a few received placebo; per-sample allocation not given. Sample collection was performed on day 63 after the first vaccine or placebo injection. TCRdb keeps only in-frame clones here, not all; method: immunoSEQ multiplex PCR. The sample includes roughly 320,000 clones, more than 70% of them seen just once. Specimen: peripheral blood, collected in a trial of Ad26.COV2.S vaccine versus placebo. Receptors were obtained from a person between 18 and 60 years old who received the Ad26.COV2.S COVID-19 vaccine or a placebo.

This clone was counted a few times. The chain is built from TRBV7-2 and TRBJ1-1, with TRBD1 matching 8 bases. The length of the CDR3 is 15 residues. The germline V gene has CDR1 SGHTA and CDR2 FQGNSA. V lost 6 bases and J lost 7; bases outside the gene matches: 13. CDR3 sequence: CASSHYETGVSEAFF. The CDR3 coding sequence is TGTGCCAGCAGTCACTATGAGACAGGGGTGAGTGAAGCTTTCTTT.

The rearrangement joins TRBV7-6 to TRBJ1-6; no clear D gene. V was pared by 2 bases and J by 5 bases, with 28 bases between. The CDR3 length is 21 residues. The germline V gene has CDR1 SGHVS and CDR2 FNYEAQ. CDR3 residues: CASSLQERTNLPPTHNSPLHF. The CDR3 DNA is TGTGCCAGCAGCTTACAAGAGCGAACAAACCTGCCGCCTACTCATAATTCACCCCTCCACTTT.

This clone showed up just once. The chain combines TRBV5-6 with TRBJ1-5; possibly TRBD1 for D (5 bases). Germline CDR1 and CDR2: SGHDT and YYEEEE. The CDR3 has 15 amino acids. With 3 bases removed from V and 0 bases from J, the gap between germline ends came to 10 bases. The CDR3: CASSSRGLSNQPQHF. The DNA for the CDR3 is TGTGCCAGCAGCTCAAGGGGACTTAGCAATCAGCCCCAGCATTTT. Filled out from reference TRBV5-6 and TRBJ1-5, the complete variable domain reads DAGVTQSPTHLIKTRGQQVTLRCSPKSGHDTVSWYQQALGQGPQFIFQYYEEEERQRGNFPDRFSGHQFPNYSSELNVNALLLGDSALYLCASSSRGLSNQPQHFGDGTRLSIL.

This chain joins TRBV7-2 and TRBJ2-1; TRBD2 matches 12 bases. The CDR3 covers 14 residues. The V gene end was trimmed by 4 bases and the J gene end by 7 bases; junction bases not matched to a gene: 2. Germline V lookup: CDR1 SGHTA, CDR2 FQGNSA. CDR3 nucleotides: TGTGCCAGCAGCTACCTAGCGGGGGGGAATGAGCAGTTCTTC. As protein: CASSYLAGGNEQFF.

The chain combines TRBV19 with TRBJ2-3; 7 bases match TRBD1. J lost 0 bases, V lost 6 bases, and 6 bases had no gene match. The germline CDR1 and CDR2 sequences are LNHDA and SQIVND (reference sequence). The CDR3 spans 15 residues. CDR3 amino acids: CASSLDRVSTDTQYF. The CDR3 nucleotides are TGTGCCAGTAGCCTCGACAGGGTCAGCACAGATACGCAGTATTTT.

This clone was counted only a few times. The V call is TRBV20-1, the J call TRBJ1-1, with TRBD1 matching 8 bases. Germline V gives CDR1 DFQATT, CDR2 SNEGSKA (reference sequence). The CDR3 covers 11 residues. V trimming: 3 bases; J trimming: 11 bases; junction bases outside the gene matches: 5. CDR3 nucleotides: TGCAGTGCTAGCCAGGGGGCCGTGGCTTTCTTT. This translates into CSASQGAVAFF.

The chain couples TRBV9 to TRBJ1-6; D is ambiguous. The CDR3 spans 15 residues. V was shortened by 3 bases and J by 0 bases, with 7 bases between the two germline ends. The germline V gene has CDR1 SGDLS and CDR2 YYNGEE. The DNA of the CDR3 is TGTGCCAGCAGCGGCGTGAGCTCCTATAATTCACCCCTCCACTTT. Translated, it gives CASSGVSSYNSPLHF.

The J gene is TRBJ2-1, the V gene TRBV14; no clear D gene. The CDR3 consists of 11 residues. V was trimmed by 1 base and J by 8 bases, leaving 3 bases between them. Germline CDR1 and CDR2: SGHDN and FVKESK. The CDR3 reads CASSQADEQFF. The CDR3 DNA sequence: TGTGCCAGCAGCCAAGCGGATGAGCAGTTCTTC.

The count of this clone is one. This chain uses TRBV29-1 with TRBJ1-3; 7 positions match TRBD1. The CDR3 spans 13 residues. The germline CDR1 and CDR2 sequences are SQVTM and ANQGSEA. The V segment lost 4 bases and the J segment 4 bases; nucleotides outside the gene matches: 4. CDR3 sequence: CSVGQGDGNTIYF. CDR3 sequence (DNA): TGCAGCGTTGGTCAGGGGGACGGAAACACCATATATTTT.

The rearrangement joins TRBV28 to TRBJ1-2; D perhaps matches TRBD1 (5 bases). CDR1 MDHEN and CDR2 SYDVKM come from the germline V gene. V was pared by 6 bases and J by 4 bases, with 18 bases between. The CDR3 is 15 residues long. CDR3 DNA sequence: TGTGCCAGCAGCCCCACAGGAGGCCCTATCTATGGCTACACCTTC. Its protein is CASSPTGGPIYGYTF.

V usage is TRBV6-6 and J usage is TRBJ1-1; perhaps TRBD1 as D (6 bases). Germline CDR1 is MNHNY and CDR2 is SVGAGI (reference sequence). The CDR3 has 15 residues. V shed 1 base and J shed 4 bases, with 13 bases lying between them. In nucleotides, the CDR3 is TGTGCCAGCAGTTACTTTGTGGGGGCGGTCACTGAAGCTTTCTTT. Translation: CASSYFVGAVTEAFF.

Regarding this clone: The sample carries other DNA sequences with the same CDR3. The chain is built from TRBV6-5 and TRBJ2-7; 11 nucleotides align to TRBD1. CDR1 and CDR2 from the germline V gene are MNHEY and SVGAGI. V lost 0 bases to trimming and J lost 2 bases; unmatched junction nucleotides: 0. The CDR3 length is 15 residues. CDR3 amino acids: CASSYSGQGAYEQYF. DNA of the CDR3: TGTGCCAGCAGTTACTCGGGACAGGGGGCCTACGAGCAGTACTTC.

The chain recombines TRBV18 with TRBJ2-5, with D possibly being TRBD1 or TRBD2 (5 bases each). V lost 3 bases and J 4 bases, leaving 18 bases between the germline ends. The CDR3 extends over 16 amino acids. Germline lookup yields CDR1 KGHSH and CDR2 LQKENI. The CDR3: CASSPDPSRGPETQYF. DNA of the CDR3: TGTGCCAGCTCACCCGACCCCTCGAGGGGCCCAGAGACCCAGTACTTC.

This clone appeared a single time. The rearrangement joins TRBV9 to TRBJ2-3, with 8 bases lining up with TRBD2. This CDR3 comprises 16 residues. V lost 0 bases and J lost 1; bases outside the gene matches: 4. CDR1 SGDLS and CDR2 YYNGEE come from the germline V gene. The CDR3 sequence is CASSVVGGAGTDTQYF. In nucleotides, the CDR3 is TGTGCCAGCAGCGTAGTCGGGGGGGCAGGCACAGATACGCAGTATTTT.

This chain links TRBV5-1 with TRBJ1-4; tentative D call: TRBD1 (5 bases). The germline V gene has CDR1 SGHRS and CDR2 YFSETQ. The V end was cut by 3 bases, the J end by 0 bases, with 12 bases between. The CDR3 has 16 residues. CDR3 in amino acids: CASSSGDSATNEKLFF. The CDR3 DNA sequence: TGCGCCAGCAGCTCCGGAGACAGTGCAACTAATGAAAAACTGTTTTTT.

The V gene is TRBV10-1, the J gene TRBJ2-3; 7 bases align to TRBD1. This CDR3 is 15 amino acids long. V lost 4 bases and J lost 1; bases outside the gene matches: 5. Germline V gene lookup returns CDR1 WNHNN and CDR2 SYGVQD (reference sequence). The CDR3 spells CASSGAGGGTDTQYF. The CDR3 nucleotides read TGCGCCAGCAGTGGGGCAGGGGGAGGCACAGATACGCAGTATTTT.

The rearrangement joins TRBV6-5 to TRBJ1-2; D ambiguous. The CDR3 covers 12 residues. V lost 6 bases and J 2 bases, leaving 7 bases between the germline ends. From germline, CDR1 is MNHEY and CDR2 SVGAGI. CDR3 sequence (DNA): TGTGCCAGCAGCCTGGACAACTATGGCTACACCTTC. It translates to CASSLDNYGYTF.

This rearrangement joins TRBV5-6 to TRBJ2-5, with TRBD2 matching over 10 bases. J was trimmed by 4 bases and V by 3 bases; bases with no gene match: 6. The CDR3 has 15 amino acids. CDR1 is SGHDT, CDR2 YYEEEE, per germline. CDR3 sequence reads: CASSSKRGGGETQYF. CDR3 DNA: TGTGCCAGCAGCTCCAAGCGGGGGGGAGGAGAGACCCAGTACTTC.

The V call is TRBV20-1, the J call TRBJ2-3, with no clear D. The CDR3 is 11 amino acids. V lost 6 bases and J 6 bases, leaving 10 bases between the germline ends. Germline-derived CDR1 and CDR2 are DFQATT and SNEGSKA (reference sequence). The CDR3 sequence is CSAAATDTQYF. In DNA, the CDR3 is TGCAGTGCCGCGGCGACCGATACGCAGTATTTT.

The CDR3 nucleotides read TGTGCCAGCACCCAGGGGGCCGGGGAGCTGTTTTTT. Translation: CASTQGAGELFF. The rearrangement joins TRBV6-5 to TRBJ2-2; 7 nucleotides line up with TRBD1. Germline CDR1 and CDR2: MNHEY and SVGAGI. The V segment lost 7 bases and the J segment 6 bases; nucleotides outside the gene matches: 2. CDR3 length: 12 residues.

V and J are TRBV29-1 and TRBJ2-5, with 12 bases matching TRBD1. The germline V gene encodes CDR1 SQVTM and CDR2 ANQGSEA. The CDR3 extends over 14 amino acids. With V trimmed by 5 bases and J by 3 bases, 4 bases remained unmatched. The CDR3 loop reads CSVPGTGGEETQYF. Here the CDR3 DNA reads TGCAGCGTTCCCGGGACAGGGGGCGAAGAGACCCAGTACTTC.

In its sample, this clone was seen once. The chain employs TRBV6-6 and TRBJ1-1; no clear D. The CDR3 spans 9 residues. CDR1 and CDR2 from the germline V gene are MNHNY and SVGAGI (reference sequence). The V gene lost 6 bases and the J gene lost 4 bases, with 0 bases spanning the gap. The CDR3 sequence is CASSTEAFF. As DNA, the CDR3 is TGTGCCAGCAGCACTGAAGCTTTCTTT.

Turning to this clone: The sample has other DNA sequences that encode this CDR3 too. The chain uses TRBV11-2 and TRBJ1-1; no firm D call. The CDR3 consists of 13 residues. Trimming took 1 base from V and 1 from J, leaving 4 bases between them. Germline V gene lookup returns CDR1 SGHAT and CDR2 FQNNGV. The CDR3 here is CASSLVRNTEAFF. As DNA, the CDR3 is TGTGCCAGCAGCTTAGTCAGGAACACTGAAGCTTTCTTT.

The CDR3 sequence: CASSPYGQVISSAFF. Here the CDR3 DNA reads TGCGCCAGCAGCCCATATGGACAGGTTATCTCCTCAGCTTTCTTT. This sequence joins TRBV4-1 and TRBJ1-1; 7 bases align to TRBD1. This CDR3 has 15 residues. Germline CDR1 MGHRA, CDR2 YSYEKL. V was pared by 4 bases and J by 10 bases, with 15 bases of the junction left unmatched.

This clone was detected only once. This rearrangement joins TRBV30 to TRBJ1-5; 8 bases match TRBD1. The CDR3 length is 14 residues. CDR1 GTSNPN and CDR2 SVGIG come from the germline V gene (reference sequence). Trimming at V came to 3 bases and at J to 6 bases, leaving 7 bases not matched to a gene. This CDR3 is CAWRDTGGSQPQHF. As DNA, the CDR3 is TGTGCCTGGAGGGATACAGGGGGATCTCAGCCCCAGCATTTT.

The rearrangement uses TRBV19 and TRBJ1-3; no definite D call. The CDR3 has 16 residues. Germline V lookup: CDR1 LNHDA, CDR2 SQIVND (reference sequence). Trimming stripped 3 bases from V and 0 bases from J, with 12 bases between. The CDR3 reads CASSIPLGSSGNTIYF. The CDR3 DNA is TGTGCCAGTAGTATTCCCCTTGGGAGCTCTGGAAACACCATATATTTT.